These 17 T cell receptor beta chains originate from one sample sequenced in a study of low-dose radiotherapy and immunotherapy resistance in tumors. TRAV- and TRBV-specific primers, spanning alpha and beta chains, primed first-strand cDNA. For amplifying TCRs, the PCR ran for 20 to 25 cycles with Phusion, which was used together with a constant-region primer and the adapter on the V primers. One entry per CDR3 protein results from TCRdb running MiXCR on the reads. This table holds about 16,000 distinct CDR3 sequences, around 72% found once. These receptors came from a human donor with advanced metastatic prostate, ovarian, gallbladder or colorectal cancer (not recorded which). This table probably holds off-target reads from a library built for another chain.

This clonotype was counted a few times. The chain employs TRBV6-4 and TRBJ1-1, with D unclear. CDR3 size: 15 residues. Germline V gene data show CDR1 as MRHNA and CDR2 as SNTAGT. The V and J ends lost 2 bases and 0 bases respectively, with 10 bases between them. CDR3 loop: CASSDRANMNTEAFF. In nucleotides, the CDR3 is TGTGCCAGCAGTGACAGGGCCAACATGAACACTGAAGCTTTCTTT.

The chain combines TRBV7-2 with TRBJ2-3; 14 nucleotides align to TRBD2. The CDR3 loop spans 17 amino acids. Germline assignment: CDR1 SGHTA and CDR2 FQGNSA. V shed 1 base and J 1 base; nucleotides not matched to a gene: 1. For the CDR3, the DNA is TGTGCCAGCAGCTTAGGACTAGCGGGGGGGCGCACAGATACGCAGTATTTT. It encodes CASSLGLAGGRTDTQYF.

The chain recombines TRBV5-4 with TRBJ2-3, with D perhaps matching TRBD2 (5 bases). The CDR3 runs 15 residues. Germline CDR1 SGHNT, CDR2 YYREEE (reference sequence). Trimming removed 2 bases from V and 2 bases from J, with 12 bases in between. CDR3 protein: CASSFSGAPTDTQYF. CDR3 DNA: TGTGCCAGCAGCTTCAGCGGAGCCCCCACAGATACGCAGTATTTT.

The rearrangement joins TRBV11-2 to TRBJ2-2, with 11 nucleotides matching TRBD2. Per the germline V gene, CDR1 is SGHAT and CDR2 is FQNNGV. V lost 5 bases, J lost 2 bases, and 4 bases stayed unmatched. This CDR3 spans 16 amino acids. The CDR3: CASSPGLAGNTGELFF. The CDR3 DNA is TGTGCCAGCAGCCCCGGACTAGCGGGTAACACCGGGGAGCTGTTTTTT.

Here the CDR3 reads CASSLAPRRDEQFF. CDR3 DNA sequence: TGCGCCAGCAGCTTGGCCCCACGGAGGGATGAGCAGTTCTTC. V is TRBV5-1 and J is TRBJ2-1, with D possibly matching TRBD2 (6 bases). Trimming pared 0 bases from V and 8 bases from J, leaving 12 bases between. The CDR3 totals 14 residues. Germline V gives CDR1 SGHRS, CDR2 YFSETQ.

The gene calls are TRBV6-6 and TRBJ2-7; D not resolved. The V end lost 8 bases, the J end lost 2 bases, and 7 bases lay between the germline ends. From germline, CDR1 is MNHNY and CDR2 SVGAGI (reference sequence). The CDR3 loop spans 11 amino acids. In DNA, the CDR3 is TGTGCCAGCGAACTGGCCTACGAGCAGTACTTC. This sequence encodes CASELAYEQYF.

This chain links TRBV6-2 or TRBV6-3 with TRBJ1-5; 7 bases align to TRBD1. Germline V gene lookup returns CDR1 MNHEY and CDR2 SVGEGT. There are 15 residues in the CDR3. V lost 2 bases to trimming and J lost 5 bases; unmatched junction nucleotides: 6. CDR3 DNA sequence: TGTGCCAGCAGTTACGCACAGGGGAACCATCAGCCCCAGCATTTT. Translation gives CASSYAQGNHQPQHF.

The rearrangement joins TRBV5-5 to TRBJ1-1; D is undetermined. Per germline, CDR1 SGHKS and CDR2 YYEKEE (reference sequence). This CDR3 contains 13 residues. V was cut by 0 bases and J by 4 bases, with 7 bases left in between. CDR3 nucleotide sequence: TGTGCCAGCAGCTTGGGAGGGTTCACTGAAGCTTTCTTT. Translation gives CASSLGGFTEAFF.

The chain recombines TRBV19 with TRBJ2-3; TRBD2 is a possible D gene (6 bases). The CDR3 is 15 residues long. V lost 3 bases to trimming and J lost 4 bases, with 14 bases between them. Germline CDR1 reads LNHDA; CDR2 reads SQIVND (reference sequence). In DNA form, the CDR3 reads TGTGCCAGTAGTATCGGTAGCGGAAAGCCAGATACGCAGTATTTT. Translating it yields CASSIGSGKPDTQYF.

The chain couples TRBV13 to TRBJ1-3, with no clear D. Germline-derived CDR1 and CDR2 are PRHDT and FYEKMQ (reference sequence). The V and J ends lost 5 bases and 7 bases respectively, with 15 bases between them. The CDR3 has 14 residues. CDR3 nucleotides: TGTGCCAGCAGCGCGACGGACCGCCGGAACACCATATATTTT. This encodes CASSATDRRNTIYF.

This clonotype was detected only once. The chain recombines TRBV6-6 with TRBJ2-1; 9 positions match TRBD2. Per the germline V gene, CDR1 is MNHNY and CDR2 is SVGAGI (reference sequence). This CDR3 region has 16 residues. J was trimmed by 7 bases and V by 8 bases; bases with no gene match: 15. The CDR3 region has the DNA TGTGCCAGCGGGTTTAGCGGGAGAGAGGGCGTGAATGAGCAGTTCTTC. It codes for CASGFSGREGVNEQFF.

The CDR3 protein is CAISVAGGSNEQFF. The CDR3 DNA follows: TGTGCCATCAGTGTTGCGGGAGGTAGCAATGAGCAGTTCTTC. V usage is TRBV10-3 and J usage is TRBJ2-1; 8 bases agree with TRBD2. V lost 4 bases and J lost 6; bases outside the gene matches: 5. Germline CDR1 reads ENHRY; CDR2 reads SYGVKD. CDR3 size: 14 residues.

This chain connects TRBV30 to TRBJ1-4; TRBD1 is a possible D gene (5 bases). Germline loops: CDR1 GTSNPN, CDR2 SVGIG (reference sequence). The ends were cut back, 3 bases at V and 0 bases at J, with 11 bases in the middle. This CDR3 contains 15 residues. The CDR3 bases are TGTGCCTGGAGCGTAGGGACGGCAACTAATGAAAAACTGTTTTTT. Translated: CAWSVGTATNEKLFF. The full variable domain, completed using reference TRBV30 and TRBJ1-4, is SQTIHQWPATLVQPVGSPLSLECTVEGTSNPNLYWYRQAAGRGLQLLFYSVGIGQISSEVPQNLSASRPQDRQFILSSKKLLLSDSGFYLCAWSVGTATNEKLFFGSGTQLSVL.

V gene TRBV7-2 combines with J gene TRBJ2-1, with D perhaps TRBD1 (5 bases). With 3 bases removed from V and 2 bases from J, the gap between germline ends came to 8 bases. The CDR3 spans 14 residues. Germline lookup yields CDR1 SGHTA and CDR2 FQGNSA. CDR3 in amino acids: CASSFTGAYNEQFF. In nucleotides, the CDR3 is TGTGCCAGCAGCTTCACAGGAGCCTACAATGAGCAGTTCTTC.

By share, this clonotype counts as hyperexpanded. The chain carries TRBV12-3 or TRBV12-4 and TRBJ2-3; 7 nucleotides align to TRBD2. J was trimmed by 4 bases and V by 0 bases; bases with no gene match: 1. The length of the CDR3 is 14 residues. CDR3 sequence (DNA): TGTGCCAGCAGTTTAGCGGGAGGGCCAGATACGCAGTATTTT. Protein sequence: CASSLAGGPDTQYF.

The count of this clonotype is one. This chain joins TRBV6-8 and TRBJ2-1; D unclear. CDR1 MNHGY and CDR2 SAAAGT come from the germline V gene. The CDR3 loop spans 11 amino acids. V was cut by 1 base and J by 10 bases, with 5 bases left in between. The CDR3 nucleotides read TGTGCCAGCAGTTACTTGGGGGAGCAGTTCTTC. Translating gives CASSYLGEQFF.

Remarks on this clonotype: Its ends do not fully match the called genes, so a read error is possible. The J gene is TRBJ2-3, the V gene TRBV15; D may be TRBD1 or TRBD2 (5 bases each). This CDR3 contains 13 residues. Per germline, CDR1 LNHNV and CDR2 YYDKDF (reference sequence). As DNA, the CDR3 is TGTGCCACCAGCCGAGAATGGGGGACTACGCAGTATTTT. Its translation: CATSREWGTTQYF.